A selection of T cell receptor beta chains follows, all from one sample in a study of cytomegalovirus exposure and HLA in healthy donors. Here immunoSEQ multiplex PCR was the method, and the copy in TCRdb shows in-frame clones only, minus some. The table lists roughly 100,000 clones, roughly nine tenths of them singletons. Sequenced material: PBMCs. The source is a woman aged 18 to 35 in good health and CMV-seropositive. Both conserved end residues are part of each CDR3. Each record gives: CDR3 length, clone size, D gene, V gene, J gene, CDR3 protein, CDR3 DNA. D genes are given only for firm matches. Size is stated for part of the rows, as once, few or many counts, or as a class when the clone is expanded.

13	-	-	TRBV5-1	TRBJ1-1	CASSLDSYTEAFF	TGCGCCAGCAGCTTGGACTCTTACACTGAAGCTTTCTTT
20	-	TRBD2	TRBV4-1	TRBJ2-4	CASSQEGGALAGVQWNIQYF	TGCGCCAGCAGCCAAGAGGGTGGGGCGCTAGCGGGAGTGCAGTGGAACATTCAGTACTTC
15	-	-	TRBV21-1	TRBJ1-2	CASTGPGQGSDGYTF	TGTGCCAGCACCGGTCCGGGACAGGGGTCCGATGGCTACACCTTC
12	-	TRBD1	TRBV29-1	TRBJ2-7	CSGSGQGYEQYF	TGCAGCGGATCGGGACAGGGCTACGAGCAGTACTTC
14	-	TRBD1	TRBV5-6	TRBJ1-2	CASSSRTGDYGYTF	TGTGCCAGCAGCTCTCGGACAGGGGACTATGGCTACACCTTC
14	-	TRBD2	TRBV5-6	TRBJ2-1	CASSLSGRYNEQFF	TGTGCCAGCAGCTTGAGCGGGAGGTACAATGAGCAGTTCTTC
16	-	-	TRBV5-6	TRBJ1-2	CASSLSGDPRGDGYTF	TGTGCCAGCAGCTTGAGTGGAGACCCCAGGGGCGATGGCTACACCTTC
17	-	-	TRBV12-5	TRBJ2-2	CASGLVNPPGTTGELFF	TGTGCTAGTGGTTTGGTTAACCCACCGGGTACCACCGGGGAGCTGTTTTTT
13	once	-	TRBV6-1	TRBJ1-5	CASSELSNQPQHF	TGTGCCAGCAGCGAACTCAGCAATCAGCCCCAGCATTTT
15	-	-	TRBV5-8	TRBJ1-1	CASSGGQFMNTEAFF	TGTGCCAGCAGCGGTGGACAGTTCATGAACACTGAAGCTTTCTTT
16	-	TRBD1	TRBV19	TRBJ1-5	CASSEWEGQGIQPQHF	TGTGCCAGTAGTGAGTGGGAGGGACAGGGGATTCAGCCCCAGCATTTT